Shown below are 22 T cell receptor beta chains from a single sample sequenced in a study of T cells in Graves' hyperthyroidism and ophthalmopathy (dated by TCRdb to the late 2010s). Library construction relied on multiplex PCR. Sequencing relied on an Illumina HiSeq 2000. The TCR beta CDR3 regions were amplified from the RNA transcripts. The first round of RT-PCR for the TCR CDR3 was performed with the HTBI primer set and the Qiagen OneStep RT-PCR kit. In-frame beta chains were kept once TCRdb had trimmed the public reads at Q25 with fastp and called clones with MiXCR. Rows are combined by CDR3 protein, so each entry shows the most common genes and DNA. The sample contains about 350,000 distinct CDR3 sequences, about 14% of them found a single time. The top ten clonotypes cover 20% to 25% of the sample. What was sequenced was blood. The receptors derive from a woman aged 25-40 years with Graves' hyperthyroidism.

This clonotype was recorded at least ten times. The CDR3 loop is CASSPGAGDEQYF. The CDR3 DNA is TGTGCCAGCAGTCCCGGGGCAGGGGACGAGCAGTACTTC. The V and J genes are TRBV28 and TRBJ2-7, with D maybe TRBD1 (6 bases). This CDR3 has 13 amino acids. Germline V gene data show CDR1 as MDHEN and CDR2 as SYDVKM. V was clipped by 5 bases and J by 5 bases, with 13 bases between them.

A few counts support this clonotype. The genes are TRBV12-3 or TRBV12-4 and TRBJ2-1, with 7 bases matching TRBD2. The CDR3 is made up of 14 amino acids. Trimming removed 4 bases from V and 10 bases from J; junction bases left unmatched: 10. The chain's CDR3 is CASSSPGLGLEQFF. The CDR3, as DNA: TGTGCCAGCAGTTCCCCCGGACTAGGACTGGAGCAGTTCTTC.

This clonotype was observed at least ten times. This chain uses TRBV7-2 with TRBJ2-7, with 10 nucleotides matching TRBD1. The V segment lost 5 bases and the J segment 3 bases; nucleotides outside the gene matches: 13. The CDR3 runs to 17 residues. The germline CDR1 and CDR2 sequences are SGHTA and FQGNSA. In DNA form, the CDR3 reads TGTGCCAGCAGCCCCAGGAGCCCCGGACAGGGGGGCTACGAGCAGTACTTC. Protein sequence: CASSPRSPGQGGYEQYF.

This clonotype occurred a few times. The chain combines TRBV19 with TRBJ2-7; a weak D match, TRBD2 (6 bases). CDR1 is LNHDA and CDR2 is SQIVND in the germline V gene (reference sequence). Trimming removed 5 bases from V and 6 bases from J, with 23 bases in between. This CDR3 comprises 16 residues. The CDR3 here is CASSPLHKGQEGEQYF. The CDR3 DNA follows: TGTGCCAGTAGTCCCCTCCATAAGGGGCAGGAGGGCGAGCAGTACTTC. The whole variable domain, filled in from reference TRBV19 and TRBJ2-7, reads DGGITQSPKYLFRKEGQNVTLSCEQNLNHDAMYWYRQDPGQGLRLIYYSQIVNDFQKGDIAEGYSVSREKKESFPLTVTSAQKNPTAFYLCASSPLHKGQEGEQYFGPGTRLTVT.

This clonotype turned up a few times. V usage is TRBV7-3 and J usage is TRBJ1-1, with 10 bases identical to TRBD1. Germline CDR1 is SGHTA and CDR2 is FQGTGA. CDR3 length: 15 amino acids. V shed 4 bases, J shed 5 bases, and the junction held 7 bases outside the gene matches. CDR3 residues: CASSSTRDRGTEAFF. CDR3 coding DNA: TGTGCCAGCAGCTCAACACGGGACAGGGGTACTGAAGCTTTCTTT.

This clonotype was seen ten or more times. This rearrangement joins TRBV2 to TRBJ2-7; D call uncertain. The germline V and J ends were trimmed by 6 bases and 5 bases, with 14 bases remaining between them. Looked up from germline, CDR1 is SNHLY and CDR2 is FYNNEI. This CDR3 is built from 13 residues. Here the CDR3 DNA reads TGTGCCAGCAGCCAGATAACCGGCAACGAGCAGTACTTC. Amino acids: CASSQITGNEQYF.

This clonotype was seen many times. DNA of the CDR3: TGTGCCAGCACTCCGGGGGACTTTGCCTACGAGCAGTACTTC. It encodes CASTPGDFAYEQYF. The rearrangement links TRBV28 to TRBJ2-7; possibly TRBD2 for D (6 bases). Trimming took 7 bases from V and 2 from J, leaving 15 bases between them. The CDR3 sequence is 14 residues long. Germline V gene sequence: CDR1 MDHEN, CDR2 SYDVKM.

The table lists this clonotype with a few counts. The V and J genes are TRBV7-2 and TRBJ2-2, with unresolved D. Trimming took off 8 bases at V and 7 bases at J, with 8 bases between the two ends. The CDR3 covers 11 residues. CDR1 SGHTA and CDR2 FQGNSA come from the germline V gene. The DNA of the CDR3 is TGTGCCAGCCGAGGCAGCGGGGAGCTGTTTTTT. Residues: CASRGSGELFF.

For this clonotype: A read error may account for a junction end that differs from germline. The DNA for the CDR3 is TGTGCCATCAGCGCCGGGACAGGGGGCCTCTCTGGGGCCAACGCCCTGACTTTC. Translation: CAISAGTGGLSGANALTF. This chain links TRBV10-3 with TRBJ2-6; 12 bases are shared with TRBD1. Germline CDR1 is ENHRY and CDR2 is SYGVKD. CDR3 size: 18 residues.

The table lists this clonotype with many counts. The chain is built from TRBV12-3 or TRBV12-4 and TRBJ1-1; D gene unclear. Trimming stripped 2 bases from V and 4 bases from J, with 8 bases between. There are 13 residues in the CDR3. DNA of the CDR3: TGTGCCAGCAGTTTATGGGGTGGCACTGAAGCTTTCTTT. Translated: CASSLWGGTEAFF.

This clonotype was seen at least ten times. V usage is TRBV28 and J usage is TRBJ2-2; tentatively, D is TRBD1 (5 bases). The germline V and J ends were trimmed by 3 bases and 6 bases, with 14 bases remaining between them. The CDR3 has 15 residues. CDR1 is MDHEN and CDR2 is SYDVKM in the germline V gene. CDR3 bases: TGTGCCAGCAGTTTGGCAGGGTCGGTCGCCGGGGAGCTGTTTTTT. It yields the protein CASSLAGSVAGELFF.

This clonotype was observed a handful of times. The rearrangement uses TRBV7-2 and TRBJ2-7; D may be TRBD2 (6 bases). V gave up 3 bases and J gave up 3 bases, with 15 bases separating them. Germline values: CDR1 SGHTA, CDR2 FQGNSA. CDR3 length: 15 amino acids. The DNA of the CDR3 is TGTGCCAGCAGCTTTCTAGCGAGTGGAGGCTACGAGCAGTACTTC. Encoded protein: CASSFLASGGYEQYF. The full variable domain, completed using reference TRBV7-2 and TRBJ2-7, is GAGVSQSPSNKVTEKGKDVELRCDPISGHTALYWYRQSLGQGLEFLIYFQGNSAPDKSGLPSDRFSAERTGGSVSTLTIQRTQQEDSAVYLCASSFLASGGYEQYFGPGTRLTVT.

This clonotype was observed many times. The rearrangement uses TRBV27 and TRBJ2-2; the match to TRBD2 covers 13 bases. The V gene's germline CDR1 is MNHEY and CDR2 SMNVEV (reference sequence). V was pared by 7 bases and J by 0 bases, with 8 bases of the junction left unmatched. CDR3 size: 18 residues. The CDR3 protein is CASTRTSGRIANTGELFF. The CDR3 DNA reads as TGTGCCAGCACCAGGACTAGCGGGAGAATAGCGAACACCGGGGAGCTGTTTTTT.

This clonotype has just a few counts. V is TRBV29-1 and J is TRBJ2-7, with D possibly being TRBD2 (6 bases). Trimming cost V 4 bases and J 7 bases, with 23 bases left between them. The germline V gene encodes CDR1 SQVTM and CDR2 ANQGSEA. This CDR3 comprises 15 residues. The CDR3 DNA sequence: TGCAGCGTTGGGTTAGCGGCCCAACCTAAGTGGGAGCAGTACTTC. It is translated as CSVGLAAQPKWEQYF.

This clonotype was counted ten times or more. This rearrangement joins TRBV11-2 to TRBJ2-7, with 7 nucleotides matching TRBD2. The CDR3 sequence is 13 residues long. The V gene's germline CDR1 is SGHAT and CDR2 FQNNGV. The V gene end was trimmed by 6 bases and the J gene end by 2 bases; junction bases not matched to a gene: 4. CDR3 sequence: CASRGGSPYEQYF. The CDR3 DNA reads as TGTGCCAGCAGGGGGGGGTCCCCCTACGAGCAGTACTTC.

This clonotype was detected ten times or more. This chain connects TRBV28 to TRBJ1-5; no clear D. The CDR3 is 12 residues long. V lost 5 bases and J lost 4, with 6 bases in between. The V gene's germline CDR1 is MDHEN and CDR2 SYDVKM. The CDR3, as DNA: TGTGCCAGCAGTCCCAGAAATCAGCCCCAGCATTTT. Translation: CASSPRNQPQHF. Using reference TRBV28 and TRBJ1-5 for the parts outside the CDR3, the full variable domain is DVKVTQSSRYLVKRTGEKVFLECVQDMDHENMFWYRQDPGLGLRLIYFSYDVKMKEKGDIPEGYSVSREKKERFSLILESASTNQTSMYLCASSPRNQPQHFGDGTRLSIL.

This clonotype was found a few times. The chain is built from TRBV20-1 and TRBJ2-7; D ambiguous. Germline V gives CDR1 DFQATT, CDR2 SNEGSKA (reference sequence). Trimming cost V 5 bases and J 3 bases, with 14 bases left between them. The CDR3 length is 13 residues. CDR3 sequence: CSARTERSYEQYF. For the CDR3, the DNA is TGCAGTGCTCGGACCGAGAGAAGCTACGAGCAGTACTTC.

The V call is TRBV9, the J call TRBJ2-2, with a weak D call TRBD1 (6 bases). This CDR3 has 15 residues. V lost 4 bases to trimming and J lost 6 bases, with 16 bases between them. CDR1 SGDLS and CDR2 YYNGEE come from the germline V gene. For the CDR3, the DNA is TGTGCCAGCAGCCCCAGGGGTGTTGGGTCCGGGGAGCTGTTTTTT. It specifies CASSPRGVGSGELFF.

This rearrangement joins TRBV6-2 or TRBV6-3 to TRBJ2-7; the match to TRBD2 covers 7 bases. Germline values: CDR1 MNHEY, CDR2 SVGEGT. The CDR3 length is 13 residues. Losses at the gene ends were 7 bases for V and 3 bases for J; bases not matched to a gene: 6. This CDR3 is CASTTGGGYEQYF. CDR3 bases: TGTGCCAGCACCACCGGCGGGGGCTACGAGCAGTACTTC.

This clonotype appeared a few times. The J gene is TRBJ2-4, the V gene TRBV20-1; 12 nucleotides align to TRBD2. Germline loops: CDR1 DFQATT, CDR2 SNEGSKA (reference sequence). V was pared by 3 bases and J by 8 bases, with 5 bases of the junction left unmatched. This CDR3 has 14 amino acids. The CDR3 region is CSARTSGSRDIQYF. In DNA, the CDR3 is TGCAGTGCTAGGACTAGCGGGAGTCGAGACATTCAGTACTTC.

J is TRBJ2-3 and V is TRBV20-1; 8 bases match TRBD2. The J segment lost 5 bases and the V segment lost 8 bases, leaving 15 bases of the junction unmatched. The CDR3 has 15 residues. Germline V gene lookup returns CDR1 DFQATT and CDR2 SNEGSKA (reference sequence). The CDR3 DNA sequence: TGCAGTCCCACTAGGAGGAGCGGGAGTGTAGATACGCAGTATTTT. It translates to CSPTRRSGSVDTQYF.

Concerning this clonotype: A much larger clone lies a single base off, so this may be a read error. The rearrangement uses TRBV28 and TRBJ2-2; TRBD1 aligns across 7 bases. Germline trimming cut 7 bases from V and 4 bases from J; bases unmatched to any gene: 3. Germline CDR1 MDHEN, CDR2 SYDVKM. This CDR3 contains 13 residues. CDR3 sequence (DNA): TGTGCCAGCACAACAGGGGCCACCGGGGAGCTGTTTTTT. It yields the protein CASTTGATGELFF.